The T cell receptor beta chain under discussion was sequenced for a study of T cells in Graves' hyperthyroidism and ophthalmopathy. This CDR3 is 18 amino acids long. Losses at the gene ends were 0 bases for V and 8 bases for J; bases not matched to a gene: 13. Germline values: CDR1 ENHRY, CDR2 SYGVKD. This clonotype was detected a few times. Amplification yielded TCR beta CDR3 regions, with RNA transcripts as the source. The TCR CDR3 was amplified in a first-round RT-PCR using the HTBI primer set. MiXCR was run by TCRdb on the multiplex PCR reads, yielding one entry per CDR3 protein. The sample consists of hundreds of thousands of distinct CDR3 sequences, 14% of them appearing once.

This chain uses TRBV10-3 with TRBJ2-1; 10 nucleotides line up with TRBD2. The sequence was obtained from a woman under 30 with Graves' hyperthyroidism. The sequencing sample was made of blood. CDR3 residues: CAISESLVLAGKRDEQFF. CDR3 DNA sequence: TGTGCCATCAGTGAGTCGTTAGTACTAGCGGGAAAAAGGGATGAGCAGTTCTTC.